The entry that follows covers one T cell receptor beta chain sequence. Its antigen is not yet known. Base qualities are missing; no much larger clone stands one base away. The meaning of the sample's time point label: about 28 days (+/-7) after the second vaccine dose. AZD1222 recipients whose second dose came at about 4 weeks and those whose second dose came at about 12 weeks were combined into one group, since spike-specific TCR depth and breadth did not differ between the two schedules. Vaccinee samples were obtained from the UK trials COV001 and COV002, which included a single-blind randomized controlled phase 2/3 trial of AZD1222 (ChAdOx1 nCoV-19) in healthy adults. For TCRbeta chain sequencing, PBMC samples were collected from trial participants at day 0 and at day 28 after the second dose. This specimen comes from a study of T cell responses to AZD1222 COVID-19 vaccine (dated by TCRdb to the early 2020s). In the study overall: A total of just over 230 trial participants underwent TCR sequencing, of whom under 220 had received two doses of AZD1222 and around 25 had received two doses of the MenACWY control vaccine. Enrollment into the trials was organized by age into subgroups of 18-55, 56-69 and 70-plus years, and those subgroups contained roughly 160, 29 and 62 TCR-sequenced participants, respectively.

Summary of the overall study and its limitations: Because no day 14 peak-response samples were available, the repertoires could be characterized only after the peak T cell response. The whole spike protein was spanned by vaccine-associated CD4 TCRs, and dominant responses were seen in regions 160-218 and 743-854. Participants were mostly white British, with more females than males. The authors suggested clonal diversity may have been underestimated. In the small 56-69-year group, the increase in depth fell short of significance, most likely because of low power. Conclusions about previously exposed vaccinees are limited, since just 6 or 7 AZD1222 recipients were seropositive for SARS-CoV-2 at baseline. A significant rise in spike-specific TCR breadth and depth was observed after two AZD1222 doses relative to day 0 and relative to MenACWY recipients. Nearly half of unique spike-specific TCRs reportedly recognized epitopes outside regions mutated in the B.1.351 and B.1.1.7 variants.

The CDR3 regions of human TCRbeta chains were subjected to immunosequencing. Per the authors' processing: Repertoire TCRs were matched against a reference library of SARS-CoV-2-specific TCRs generated with the MIRA antigen-specificity platform. Breadth meant the fraction of unique TCRs that were SARS-CoV-2-associated, whereas depth meant the fraction of total T cells that were SARS-CoV-2-associated. Using the MIRA data, each spike-specific TCR was assigned both to the spike region to which the TCR was reactive and to a CD4 or CD8 class. Log10-transformed breadth and depth values were compared by one-way ANOVA with Sidak's multiple comparisons tests. The source is immuneACCESS, and TCRdb retained only in-frame sequences with V and J called. Part of the clones is not carried over; for the studies checked, unresolved V genes explain less than half of this, and the remainder is unexplained. For V, J and clone size, that table is used; D and trimming come from the DNA. The sample table contains 15,000 to 17,000 clones; only one count was recorded for 88% of them. The top ten hold 2.5% to 3.5% of the sample.

The TCR sequence derives from an adult who received the AZD1222 COVID-19 vaccine. The sequences come from peripheral blood, collected 28 days after the second AZD1222 dose.

The CDR3 region: CAWSGTVRGTIYF. The DNA reads TGTGCCTGGAGTGGGACAGTTCGCGGCACCATATATTTT. The chain was built from TRBV30 and TRBJ1-3, and TRBD1 may be the D gene, going by 6 matching bases. The germline V gene (reference sequence) sets CDR1 to GTSNPN and CDR2 to SVGIG. Trimming removed 1 base from V and 9 bases from J, leaving 13 bases between the germline ends. There are 13 amino acids in the CDR3, from cysteine to phenylalanine inclusive. Here the CDR3 DNA is all that survives: 39 bases in frame from base 1. The full variable domain, with segments outside the CDR3 supplied by the reference TRBV30 and TRBJ1-3 proteins, appears as SQTIHQWPATLVQPVGSPLSLECTVEGTSNPNLYWYRQAAGRGLQLLFYSVGIGQISSEVPQNLSASRPQDRQFILSSKKLLLSDSGFYLCAWSGTVRGTIYFGEGSWLTVV.